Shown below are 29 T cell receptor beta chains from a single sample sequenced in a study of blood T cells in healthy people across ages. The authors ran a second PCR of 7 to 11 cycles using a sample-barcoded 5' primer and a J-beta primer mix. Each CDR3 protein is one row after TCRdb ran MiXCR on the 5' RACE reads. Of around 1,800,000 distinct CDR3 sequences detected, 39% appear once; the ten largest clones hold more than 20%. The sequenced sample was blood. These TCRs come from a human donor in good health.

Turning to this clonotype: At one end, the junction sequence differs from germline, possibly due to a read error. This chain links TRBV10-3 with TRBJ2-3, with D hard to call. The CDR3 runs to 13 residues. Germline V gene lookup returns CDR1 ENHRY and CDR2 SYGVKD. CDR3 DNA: TGTGCCATCAGTGAGGTTCTAAGTGGCATCCGGGATTTT. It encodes CAISEVLSGIRDF.

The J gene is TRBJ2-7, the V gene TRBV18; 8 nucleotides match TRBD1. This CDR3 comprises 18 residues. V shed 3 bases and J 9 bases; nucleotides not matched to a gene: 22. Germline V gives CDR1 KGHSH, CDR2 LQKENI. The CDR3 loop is CASSPVPDVSGGSTVQYF. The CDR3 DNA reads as TGTGCCAGCTCACCGGTCCCGGACGTCTCAGGGGGCTCTACCGTGCAGTACTTC.

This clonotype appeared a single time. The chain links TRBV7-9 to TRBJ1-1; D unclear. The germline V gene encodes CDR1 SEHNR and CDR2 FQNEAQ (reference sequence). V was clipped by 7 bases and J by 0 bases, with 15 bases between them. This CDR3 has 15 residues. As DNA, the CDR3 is TGTGCCAGCAACTTGCAGAGTGTTATGAACACTGAAGCTTTCTTT. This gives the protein CASNLQSVMNTEAFF.

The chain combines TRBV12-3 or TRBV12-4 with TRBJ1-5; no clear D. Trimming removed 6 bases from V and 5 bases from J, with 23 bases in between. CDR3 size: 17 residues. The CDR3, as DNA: TGTGCCAGCAGCCTATCGTGGGGATTCCAGATGGATCAGCCCCAGCATTTT. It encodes CASSLSWGFQMDQPQHF.

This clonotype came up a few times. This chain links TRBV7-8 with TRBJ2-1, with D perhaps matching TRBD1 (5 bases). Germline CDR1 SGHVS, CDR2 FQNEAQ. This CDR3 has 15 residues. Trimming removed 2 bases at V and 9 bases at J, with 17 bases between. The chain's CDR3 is CASSLLLVGVSEQFF. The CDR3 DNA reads TGTGCCAGCAGCTTATTGTTGGTAGGGGTAAGTGAGCAGTTCTTC.

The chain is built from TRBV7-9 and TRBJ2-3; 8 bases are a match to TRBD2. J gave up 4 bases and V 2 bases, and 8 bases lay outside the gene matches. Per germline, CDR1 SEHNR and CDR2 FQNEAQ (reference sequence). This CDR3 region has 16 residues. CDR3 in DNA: TGTGCCAGCAGCTTAAATACGGGGGGGCTCGCAGATACGCAGTATTTT. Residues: CASSLNTGGLADTQYF.

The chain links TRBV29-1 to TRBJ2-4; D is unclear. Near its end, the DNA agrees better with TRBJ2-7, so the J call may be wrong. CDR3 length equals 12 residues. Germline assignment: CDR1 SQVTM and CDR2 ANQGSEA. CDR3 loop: CSVTSMSYEQYF. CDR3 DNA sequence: TGCAGCGTTACCTCGATGTCCTACGAGCAGTACTTC.

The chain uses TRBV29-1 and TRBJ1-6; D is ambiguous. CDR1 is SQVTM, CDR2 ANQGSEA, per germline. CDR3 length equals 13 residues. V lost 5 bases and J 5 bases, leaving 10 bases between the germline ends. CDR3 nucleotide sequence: TGCAGCGTTAGCCGGGAGAATAATTCACCCCTCCACTTT. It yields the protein CSVSRENNSPLHF.

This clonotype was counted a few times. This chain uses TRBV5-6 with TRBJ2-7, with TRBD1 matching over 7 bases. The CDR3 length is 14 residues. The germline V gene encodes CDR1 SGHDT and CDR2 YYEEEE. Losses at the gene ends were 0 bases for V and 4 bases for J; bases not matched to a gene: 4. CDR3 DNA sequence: TGTGCCAGCAGCTTGGCACAGGGGATATACGAGCAGTACTTC. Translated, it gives CASSLAQGIYEQYF.

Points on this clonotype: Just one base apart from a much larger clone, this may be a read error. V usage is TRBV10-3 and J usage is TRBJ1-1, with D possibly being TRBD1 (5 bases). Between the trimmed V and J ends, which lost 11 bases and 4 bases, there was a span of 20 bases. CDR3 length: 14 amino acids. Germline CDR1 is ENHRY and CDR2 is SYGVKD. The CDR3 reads CAVKTDISGTEAFF. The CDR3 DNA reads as TGTGCCGTAAAGACGGACATTAGTGGCACTGAAGCTTTCTTT.

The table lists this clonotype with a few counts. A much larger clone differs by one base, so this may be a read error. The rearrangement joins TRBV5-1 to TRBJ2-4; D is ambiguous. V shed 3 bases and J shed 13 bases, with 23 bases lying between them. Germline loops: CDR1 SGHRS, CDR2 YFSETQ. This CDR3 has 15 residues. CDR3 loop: CASSSSDPLYNEQYF. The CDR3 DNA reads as TGCGCCAGCAGCTCGTCGGACCCATTATACAATGAGCAGTACTTC.

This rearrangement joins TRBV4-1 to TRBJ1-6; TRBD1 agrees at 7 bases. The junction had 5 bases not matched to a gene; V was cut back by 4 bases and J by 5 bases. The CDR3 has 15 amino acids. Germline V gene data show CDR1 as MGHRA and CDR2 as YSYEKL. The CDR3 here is CASSPRDRNNSPLHF. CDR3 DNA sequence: TGCGCCAGCAGCCCAAGGGACAGAAATAATTCACCCCTCCACTTT.

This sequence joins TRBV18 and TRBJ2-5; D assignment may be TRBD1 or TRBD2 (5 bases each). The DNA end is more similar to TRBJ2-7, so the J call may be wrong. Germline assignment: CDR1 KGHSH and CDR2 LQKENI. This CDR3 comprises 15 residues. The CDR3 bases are TGTGCCAGCTCACCAGAGGGGAAAGGCGAATACGAGCAGTACTTC. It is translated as CASSPEGKGEYEQYF.

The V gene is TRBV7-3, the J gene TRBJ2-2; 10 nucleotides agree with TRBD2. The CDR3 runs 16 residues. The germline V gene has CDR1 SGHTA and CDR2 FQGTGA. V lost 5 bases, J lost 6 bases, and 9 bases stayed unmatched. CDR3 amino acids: CASSPLQRGGAGELFF. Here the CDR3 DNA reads TGTGCCAGCAGCCCCCTCCAGCGGGGGGGCGCCGGGGAGCTGTTTTTT.

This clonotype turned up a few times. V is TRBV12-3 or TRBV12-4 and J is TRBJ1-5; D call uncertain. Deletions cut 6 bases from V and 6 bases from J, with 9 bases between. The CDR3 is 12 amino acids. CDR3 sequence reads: CASRDEGQPQHF. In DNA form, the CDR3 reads TGTGCCAGCAGGGATGAGGGTCAGCCCCAGCATTTT.

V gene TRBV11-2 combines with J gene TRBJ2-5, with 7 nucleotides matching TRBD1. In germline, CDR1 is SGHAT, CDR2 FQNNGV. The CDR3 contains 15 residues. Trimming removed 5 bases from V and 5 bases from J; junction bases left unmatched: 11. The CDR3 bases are TGTGCCAGCAGCCTAGGAACAGGGGAAGTGGAGACCCAGTACTTC. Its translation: CASSLGTGEVETQYF. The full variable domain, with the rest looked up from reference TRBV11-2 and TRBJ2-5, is EAGVAQSPRYKIIEKRQSVAFWCNPISGHATLYWYQQILGQGPKLLIQFQNNGVVDDSQLPKDRFSAERLKGVDSTLKIQPAKLEDSAVYLCASSLGTGEVETQYFGPGTRLLVL.

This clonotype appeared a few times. In DNA, the CDR3 is TGTGCCAGCAGCTTGGAGGTGGGACTAGCGGGGGGGAATAATGAGCAGTTCTTC. Translating it yields CASSLEVGLAGGNNEQFF. The V call is TRBV5-5, the J call TRBJ2-1, with 16 bases matching TRBD2. Trimming cost V 0 bases and J 7 bases; bases outside gene matches: 7. Germline V gives CDR1 SGHKS, CDR2 YYEKEE (reference sequence). The CDR3 sequence is 18 residues long. The full variable domain, with the rest looked up from reference TRBV5-5 and TRBJ2-1, is DAGVTQSPTHLIKTRGQQVTLRCSPISGHKSVSWYQQVLGQGPQFIFQYYEKEERGRGNFPDRFSARQFPNYSSELNVNALLLGDSALYLCASSLEVGLAGGNNEQFFGPGTRLTVL.

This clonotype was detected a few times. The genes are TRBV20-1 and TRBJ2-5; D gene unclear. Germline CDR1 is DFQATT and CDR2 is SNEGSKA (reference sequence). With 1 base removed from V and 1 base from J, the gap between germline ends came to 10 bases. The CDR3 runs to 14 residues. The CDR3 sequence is CSARVGRIQETQYF. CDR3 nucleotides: TGCAGTGCTAGAGTAGGGCGGATCCAAGAGACCCAGTACTTC.

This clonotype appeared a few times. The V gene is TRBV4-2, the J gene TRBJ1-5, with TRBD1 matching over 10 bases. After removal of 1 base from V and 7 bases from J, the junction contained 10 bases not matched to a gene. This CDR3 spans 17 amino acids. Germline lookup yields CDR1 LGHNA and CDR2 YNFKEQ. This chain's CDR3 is CASSQGQGASKRQPQHF. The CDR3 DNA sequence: TGTGCCAGCAGCCAAGGACAGGGGGCATCGAAGCGGCAGCCCCAGCATTTT.

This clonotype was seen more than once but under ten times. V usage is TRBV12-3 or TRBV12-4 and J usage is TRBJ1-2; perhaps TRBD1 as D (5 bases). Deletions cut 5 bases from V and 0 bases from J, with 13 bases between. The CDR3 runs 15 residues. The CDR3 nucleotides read TGTGCCAGCAGTCTCGGGACGCTGGCTAACTATGGCTACACCTTC. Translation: CASSLGTLANYGYTF.

In nucleotides, the CDR3 is TGTGCCACCAGCAGAGATTCCTTCGTGGGCTACACCTTC. Translation: CATSRDSFVGYTF. The rearrangement joins TRBV15 to TRBJ1-2; D gene ambiguous. V was clipped by 0 bases and J by 8 bases, with 10 bases between them. Germline CDR1 reads LNHNV; CDR2 reads YYDKDF (reference sequence). The CDR3 length is 13 residues.

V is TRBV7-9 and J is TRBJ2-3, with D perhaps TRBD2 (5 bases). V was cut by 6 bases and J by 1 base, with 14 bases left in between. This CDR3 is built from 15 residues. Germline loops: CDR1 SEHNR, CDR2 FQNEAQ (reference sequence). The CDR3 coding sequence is TGTGCCAGCAGGTCATTCGGGGAAGGCACAGATACGCAGTATTTT. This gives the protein CASRSFGEGTDTQYF. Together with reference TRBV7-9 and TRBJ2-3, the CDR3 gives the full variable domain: DTGVSQNPRHKITKRGQNVTFRCDPISEHNRLYWYRQTLGQGPEFLTYFQNEAQLEKSRLLSDRFSAERPKGSFSTLEIQRTEQGDSAMYLCASRSFGEGTDTQYFGPGTRLTVL.

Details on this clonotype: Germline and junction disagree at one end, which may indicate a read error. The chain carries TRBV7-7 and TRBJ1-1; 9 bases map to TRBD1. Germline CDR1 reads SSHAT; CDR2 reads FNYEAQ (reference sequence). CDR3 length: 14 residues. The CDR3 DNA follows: TGTGCTAGCAGCTCCGTCCCGGGACAGGGTCCTCGTTTCTTT. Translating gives CASSSVPGQGPRFF.

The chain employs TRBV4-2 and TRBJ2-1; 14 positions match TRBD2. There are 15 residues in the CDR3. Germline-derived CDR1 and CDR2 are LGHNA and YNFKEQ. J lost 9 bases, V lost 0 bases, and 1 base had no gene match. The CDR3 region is CASSQEGLAGAEQFF. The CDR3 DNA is TGTGCCAGCAGCCAAGAGGGACTAGCGGGGGCTGAGCAGTTCTTC.

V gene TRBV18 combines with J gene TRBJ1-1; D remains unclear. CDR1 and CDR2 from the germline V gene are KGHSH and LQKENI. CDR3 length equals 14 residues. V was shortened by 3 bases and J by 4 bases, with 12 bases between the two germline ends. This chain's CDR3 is CASSPPKGVTEAFF. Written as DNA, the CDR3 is TGTGCCAGCTCACCCCCAAAGGGTGTCACTGAAGCTTTCTTT.

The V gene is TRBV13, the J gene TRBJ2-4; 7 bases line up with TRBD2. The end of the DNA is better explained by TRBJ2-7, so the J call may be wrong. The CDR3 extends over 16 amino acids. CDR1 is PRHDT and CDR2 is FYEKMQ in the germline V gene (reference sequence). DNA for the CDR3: TGTGCCAGCAACACTCGAAGATCAGCGGGGACCGACGAGCAGTACTTC. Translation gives CASNTRRSAGTDEQYF.

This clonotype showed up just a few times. The CDR3 loop reads CAISEGINRASTNEKLFF. The CDR3 coding sequence is TGTGCCATCAGTGAGGGTATCAACCGGGCCTCAACTAATGAAAAACTGTTTTTT. The rearrangement joins TRBV10-3 to TRBJ1-4; D ambiguous. The CDR3 loop spans 18 amino acids. Germline V gene lookup returns CDR1 ENHRY and CDR2 SYGVKD. Trimming took off 2 bases at V and 0 bases at J, with 16 bases between the two ends.

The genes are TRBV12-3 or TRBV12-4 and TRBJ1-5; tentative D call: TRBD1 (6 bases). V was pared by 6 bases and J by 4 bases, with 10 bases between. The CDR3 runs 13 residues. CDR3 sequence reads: CASRRGVNQPQHF. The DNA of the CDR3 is TGTGCCAGCAGGAGGGGGGTAAATCAGCCCCAGCATTTT.

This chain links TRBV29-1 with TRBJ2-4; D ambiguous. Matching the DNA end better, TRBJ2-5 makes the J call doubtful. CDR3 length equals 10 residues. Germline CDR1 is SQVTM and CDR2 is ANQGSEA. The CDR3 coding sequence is TGCAGCGTTAAAGGTGAGACCCAGTACTTC. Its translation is CSVKGETQYF.